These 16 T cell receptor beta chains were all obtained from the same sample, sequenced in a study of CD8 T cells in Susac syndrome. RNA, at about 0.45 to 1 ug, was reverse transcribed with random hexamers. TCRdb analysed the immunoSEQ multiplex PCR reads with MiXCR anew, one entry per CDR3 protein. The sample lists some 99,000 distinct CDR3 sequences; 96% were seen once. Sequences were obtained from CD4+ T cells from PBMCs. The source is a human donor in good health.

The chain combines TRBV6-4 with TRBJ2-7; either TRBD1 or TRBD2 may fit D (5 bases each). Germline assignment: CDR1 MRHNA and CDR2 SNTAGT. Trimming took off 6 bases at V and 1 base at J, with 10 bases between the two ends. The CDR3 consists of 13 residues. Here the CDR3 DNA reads TGTGCCAGCAGCCGGGACGTTTCCTACGAGCAGTACTTC. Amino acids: CASSRDVSYEQYF.

CDR3 region: CASSSRGAPSGANVLTF. The CDR3, as DNA: TGTGCCAGCAGCTCGCGGGGGGCCCCCTCTGGGGCCAACGTCCTGACTTTC. The chain has TRBV7-2 and TRBJ2-6; 8 bases map to TRBD2. The CDR3 is made up of 17 amino acids. Per germline, CDR1 SGHTA and CDR2 FQGNSA. With V trimmed by 4 bases and J by 0 bases, 5 bases remained unmatched.

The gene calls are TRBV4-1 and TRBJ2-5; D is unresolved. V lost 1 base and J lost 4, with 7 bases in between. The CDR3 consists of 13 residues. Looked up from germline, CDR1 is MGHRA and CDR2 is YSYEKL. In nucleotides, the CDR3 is TGCGCCAGCAGCCAAGGGAAAGTAGAGACCCAGTACTTC. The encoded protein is CASSQGKVETQYF.

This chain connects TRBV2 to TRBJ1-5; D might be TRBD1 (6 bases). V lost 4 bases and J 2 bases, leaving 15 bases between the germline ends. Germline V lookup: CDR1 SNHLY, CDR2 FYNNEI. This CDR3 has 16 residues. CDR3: CASSAGGEGGNQPQHF. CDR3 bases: TGTGCCAGCAGTGCTGGGGGCGAAGGTGGCAATCAGCCCCAGCATTTT.

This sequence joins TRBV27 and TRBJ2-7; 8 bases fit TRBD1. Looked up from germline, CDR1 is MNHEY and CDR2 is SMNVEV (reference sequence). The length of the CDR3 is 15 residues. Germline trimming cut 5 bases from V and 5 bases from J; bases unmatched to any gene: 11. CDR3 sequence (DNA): TGTGCCAGCAGTACCCGGGACAGGAGGGCCCACGAGCAGTACTTC. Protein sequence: CASSTRDRRAHEQYF.

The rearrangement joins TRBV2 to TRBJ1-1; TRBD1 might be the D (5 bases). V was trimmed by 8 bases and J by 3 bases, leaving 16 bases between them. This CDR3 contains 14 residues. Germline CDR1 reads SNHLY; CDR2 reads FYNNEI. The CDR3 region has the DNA TGTGCCAGCTTGTTGGACACATGGGACACTGAAGCTTTCTTT. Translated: CASLLDTWDTEAFF.

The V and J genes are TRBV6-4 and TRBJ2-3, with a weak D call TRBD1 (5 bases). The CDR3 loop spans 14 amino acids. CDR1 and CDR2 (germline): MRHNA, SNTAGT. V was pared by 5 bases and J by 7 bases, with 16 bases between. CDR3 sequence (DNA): TGTGCCAGCAGTCCCGGAACCCAGGGTTATACGCAGTATTTT. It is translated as CASSPGTQGYTQYF.

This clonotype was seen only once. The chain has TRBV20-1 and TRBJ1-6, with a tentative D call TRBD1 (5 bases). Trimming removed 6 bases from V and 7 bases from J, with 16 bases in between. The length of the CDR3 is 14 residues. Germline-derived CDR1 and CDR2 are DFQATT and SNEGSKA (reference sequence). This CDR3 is CSAPRGESNSPLHF. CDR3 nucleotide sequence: TGCAGTGCCCCCCGAGGGGAAAGCAATTCACCCCTCCACTTT.

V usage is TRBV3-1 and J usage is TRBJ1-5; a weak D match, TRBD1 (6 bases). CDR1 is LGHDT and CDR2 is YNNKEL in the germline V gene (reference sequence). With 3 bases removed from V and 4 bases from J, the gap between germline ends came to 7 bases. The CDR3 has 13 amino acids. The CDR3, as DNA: TGTGCCAGCAGCCAGAGGGGGAATCAGCCCCAGCATTTT. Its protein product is CASSQRGNQPQHF.

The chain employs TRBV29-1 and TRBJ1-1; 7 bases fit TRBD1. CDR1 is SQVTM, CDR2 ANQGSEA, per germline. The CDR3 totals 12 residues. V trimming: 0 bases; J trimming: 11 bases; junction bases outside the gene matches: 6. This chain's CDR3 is CSVEEIGQAAFF. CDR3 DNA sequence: TGCAGCGTTGAAGAGATCGGACAGGCCGCTTTCTTT.

CDR3 DNA sequence: TGCAGCGTTGGCGGGTTCGGACAGATGGATGGCTACACCTTC. Its protein product is CSVGGFGQMDGYTF. The rearrangement joins TRBV29-1 to TRBJ1-2; D might be TRBD1 (6 bases). Germline assignment: CDR1 SQVTM and CDR2 ANQGSEA. Trimming left V 4 bases short and J 6 bases short, with 18 bases between. This CDR3 region has 14 residues.

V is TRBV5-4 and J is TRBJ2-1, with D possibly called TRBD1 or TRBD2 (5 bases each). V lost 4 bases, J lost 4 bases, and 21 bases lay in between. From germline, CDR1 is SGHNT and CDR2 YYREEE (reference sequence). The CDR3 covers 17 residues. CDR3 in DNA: TGTGCCAGCAGCAACCGGGACGGCCTACAAGGGTACAATGAGCAGTTCTTC. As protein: CASSNRDGLQGYNEQFF.

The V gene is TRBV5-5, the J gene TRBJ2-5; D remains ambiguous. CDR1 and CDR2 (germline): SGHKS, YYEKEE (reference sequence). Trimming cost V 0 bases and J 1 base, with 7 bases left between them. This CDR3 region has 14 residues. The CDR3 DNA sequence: TGTGCCAGCAGCTTGGAGGCGGTCCAAGAGACCCAGTACTTC. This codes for CASSLEAVQETQYF.

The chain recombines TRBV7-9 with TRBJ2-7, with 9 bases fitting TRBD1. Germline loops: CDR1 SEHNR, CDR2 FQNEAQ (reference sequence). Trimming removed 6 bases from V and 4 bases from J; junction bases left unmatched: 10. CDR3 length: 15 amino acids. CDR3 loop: CASSLWDRVPYEQYF. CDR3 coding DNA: TGTGCCAGCAGTCTCTGGGACAGGGTTCCGTACGAGCAGTACTTC.

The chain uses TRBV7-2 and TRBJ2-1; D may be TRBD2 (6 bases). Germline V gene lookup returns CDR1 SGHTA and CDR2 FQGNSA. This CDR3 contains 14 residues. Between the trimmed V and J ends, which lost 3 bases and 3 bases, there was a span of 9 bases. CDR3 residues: CASSFYGSYNEQFF. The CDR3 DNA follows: TGTGCCAGCAGCTTCTACGGGAGCTACAATGAGCAGTTCTTC.

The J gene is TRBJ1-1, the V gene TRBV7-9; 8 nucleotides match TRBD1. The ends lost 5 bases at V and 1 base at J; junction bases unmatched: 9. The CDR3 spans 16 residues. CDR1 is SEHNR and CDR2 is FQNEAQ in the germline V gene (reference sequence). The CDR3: CASSPDRGQRNTEAFF. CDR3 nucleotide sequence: TGTGCCAGCAGCCCCGACAGGGGTCAGAGGAACACTGAAGCTTTCTTT.